What follows are 24 T cell receptor beta chains derived from one specimen sequenced in a study of blood T cell repertoires in COVID-19. Data came from immunoSEQ multiplex PCR; TCRdb stores just in-frame clones and leaves some out. In the table there are 150,000 to 190,000 clones, around 80% of which are singletons. The sequenced sample was PBMCs or T cells enriched from blood (not recorded which). These receptors came from a man aged 50 to 59 who had recovered from COVID-19.

This clone was picked up one time. V and J are TRBV24-1 and TRBJ2-3, with D maybe TRBD2 (6 bases). V gave up 6 bases and J gave up 8 bases, with 8 bases separating them. This CDR3 has 11 amino acids. Germline V gene data show CDR1 as KGHDR and CDR2 as SFDVKD. The CDR3 DNA is TGTGCCACCAGTTCGGGAGCTACGCAGTATTTT. Translating gives CATSSGATQYF.

The chain recombines TRBV6-5 with TRBJ2-3, with TRBD1 identical over 7 bases. Germline V gives CDR1 MNHEY, CDR2 SVGAGI. CDR3 size: 16 residues. V was clipped by 0 bases and J by 4 bases; unmatched bases: 7. CDR3 region: CASSYSSTGVPDTQYF. The CDR3 DNA sequence: TGTGCCAGCAGTTACTCGAGTACAGGGGTCCCAGATACGCAGTATTTT.

A remark on this clone: Mismatch with germline at one junction end may stem from a read error. The J gene is TRBJ2-5, the V gene TRBV7-6, with TRBD2 matching over 8 bases. The CDR3 has 16 residues. Germline V gives CDR1 SGHVS, CDR2 FNYEAQ. As DNA, the CDR3 is TGTGCCAGCACCTTAGGGGGTAGCGGGACGGGGGAGACCCAGTACTTC. Amino acid sequence: CASTLGGSGTGETQYF.

The chain has TRBV29-1 and TRBJ1-6; D unclear. The germline CDR1 and CDR2 sequences are SQVTM and ANQGSEA. The CDR3 length is 13 residues. V was clipped by 5 bases and J by 10 bases, with 15 bases between them. For the CDR3, the DNA is TGCAGCGTTAGACTGAGCCAGCGGTCACCCCTCCACTTT. Its protein product is CSVRLSQRSPLHF.

The chain joins TRBV4-1 to TRBJ1-5; the D gene is possibly TRBD1 (5 bases). Germline lookup yields CDR1 MGHRA and CDR2 YSYEKL. V was pared by 3 bases and J by 0 bases, with 12 bases between. This CDR3 is 16 amino acids long. CDR3 amino acids: CASSQQGSYSNQPQHF. CDR3 coding DNA: TGCGCCAGCAGCCAGCAGGGATCTTATAGCAATCAGCCCCAGCATTTT.

The chain uses TRBV18 and TRBJ1-5; TRBD1 agrees at 8 bases. Germline V CDR1 and CDR2: KGHSH, LQKENI. The CDR3 runs 15 residues. V trimming: 6 bases; J trimming: 3 bases; junction bases outside the gene matches: 7. The chain's CDR3 is CASSRQGSDNQPQHF. In DNA form, the CDR3 reads TGTGCCAGCTCGCGACAGGGGAGTGACAATCAGCCCCAGCATTTT.

The V and J genes are TRBV6-2 or TRBV6-3 and TRBJ2-3; perhaps TRBD2 as D (6 bases). Trimming left V 4 bases short and J 1 base short, with 21 bases between. Germline CDR1 is MNHEY and CDR2 is SVGEGT. The CDR3 runs to 18 residues. CDR3 in DNA: TGTGCCAGCAGTTCCCTTTTGGGGTCCGGGGGAGGCACAGATACGCAGTATTTT. This codes for CASSSLLGSGGGTDTQYF.

This sequence joins TRBV7-3 and TRBJ2-6; D unclear. The CDR3 has 16 amino acids. CDR1 SGHTA and CDR2 FQGTGA come from the germline V gene. Trimming cost V 0 bases and J 0 bases, with 6 bases left between them. DNA for the CDR3: TGTGCCAGCAGCTTAACGGGCAGCTCTGGGGCCAACGTCCTGACTTTC. It yields the protein CASSLTGSSGANVLTF.

The V call is TRBV2, the J call TRBJ2-1; 9 bases are shared with TRBD1. Germline values: CDR1 SNHLY, CDR2 FYNNEI. This CDR3 is 15 amino acids long. Trimming took 3 bases from V and 5 from J; bases not matched to a gene: 5. DNA for the CDR3: TGTGCCAGCAGTGAGCAGGACAGGGGAGACAATGAGCAGTTCTTC. The encoded protein is CASSEQDRGDNEQFF.

The V gene is TRBV18, the J gene TRBJ1-1; no clear D gene. The CDR3 covers 15 residues. Trimming took 0 bases from V and 2 from J, leaving 10 bases between them. Germline V gives CDR1 KGHSH, CDR2 LQKENI. CDR3 in amino acids: CASSPPVILNTEAFF. CDR3 sequence (DNA): TGTGCCAGCTCACCACCTGTTATCCTTAACACTGAAGCTTTCTTT.

The rearrangement links TRBV6-5 to TRBJ1-2; 11 positions agree with TRBD1. Per the germline V gene, CDR1 is MNHEY and CDR2 is SVGAGI. The CDR3 sequence is 16 residues long. With V trimmed by 2 bases and J by 5 bases, 7 bases remained unmatched. The DNA of the CDR3 is TGTGCCAGCAGTTACCTGAGGACAGGGGGCTCATATGGCTACACCTTC. Translating gives CASSYLRTGGSYGYTF.

The DNA for the CDR3 is TGTGCCAGCAGACCGGGACAGGGGCTTTCCTACGAGCAGTACTTC. Amino acids: CASRPGQGLSYEQYF. The chain employs TRBV5-4 and TRBJ2-7; TRBD1 agrees at 10 bases. The germline gives CDR1 SGHNT, CDR2 YYREEE (reference sequence). After removal of 5 bases from V and 1 base from J, the junction contained 6 bases not matched to a gene. The CDR3 is made up of 15 amino acids. Drawing the rest from reference TRBV5-4 and TRBJ2-7, the complete variable domain is ETGVTQSPTHLIKTRGQQVTLRCSSQSGHNTVSWYQQALGQGPQFIFQYYREEENGRGNFPPRFSGLQFPNYSSELNVNALELDDSALYLCASRPGQGLSYEQYFGPGTRLTVT.

The V gene is TRBV5-1, the J gene TRBJ2-1, with TRBD1 matching over 11 bases. This CDR3 comprises 14 residues. Trimming cost V 4 bases and J 12 bases; bases outside gene matches: 9. Germline values: CDR1 SGHRS, CDR2 YFSETQ. In DNA, the CDR3 is TGCGCCAGCAGCCCCGGGACAGGGGGTTCGTTGCAGTTCTTC. Its translation is CASSPGTGGSLQFF.

The chain links TRBV7-2 to TRBJ1-2; 8 nucleotides agree with TRBD1. The germline V gene encodes CDR1 SGHTA and CDR2 FQGNSA. This CDR3 comprises 14 residues. The junction had 10 bases not matched to a gene; V was cut back by 5 bases and J by 8 bases. As DNA, the CDR3 is TGTGCCAGCAGCAGAGGACAGGGCGCGAGAGGCTACACCTTC. This translates into CASSRGQGARGYTF.

The chain employs TRBV5-8 and TRBJ2-5; 12 nucleotides align to TRBD1. The germline gives CDR1 SGHTS, CDR2 YDEGEE. The CDR3 runs 14 residues. J lost 5 bases, V lost 3 bases, and 2 bases had no gene match. The DNA of the CDR3 is TGTGCCAGCAGCTCGGGACAGGGGGCCGAGACCCAGTACTTC. Residues: CASSSGQGAETQYF. Using reference TRBV5-8 and TRBJ2-5 for the parts outside the CDR3, the full variable domain is EAGVTQSPTHLIKTRGQQATLRCSPISGHTSVYWYQQALGLGLQFLLWYDEGEERNRGNFPPRFSGRQFPNYSSELNVNALELEDSALYLCASSSGQGAETQYFGPGTRLLVL.

V is TRBV7-6 and J is TRBJ2-3; 12 bases match TRBD2. The CDR3 sequence is 16 residues long. Germline-derived CDR1 and CDR2 are SGHVS and FNYEAQ. Losses at the gene ends were 5 bases for V and 1 base for J; bases not matched to a gene: 4. The CDR3 region has the DNA TGTGCCAGCAGCCTACGGACTAGCGGGGGCACAGATACGCAGTATTTT. The encoded protein is CASSLRTSGGTDTQYF.

This chain joins TRBV18 and TRBJ2-5; D is perhaps TRBD2 (6 bases). The CDR3 spans 15 residues. V lost 3 bases to trimming and J lost 1 base, with 12 bases between them. Germline-derived CDR1 and CDR2 are KGHSH and LQKENI. The CDR3 is CASSPSGLAQETQYF. In DNA, the CDR3 is TGTGCCAGCTCACCCTCGGGACTCGCCCAAGAGACCCAGTACTTC.

This chain uses TRBV2 with TRBJ2-7; maybe TRBD2 (5 bases). The germline V gene has CDR1 SNHLY and CDR2 FYNNEI. The CDR3 extends over 15 amino acids. V lost 5 bases and J lost 0, with 14 bases in between. CDR3 sequence reads: CASSPRGLSSYEQYF. The CDR3 DNA reads as TGTGCCAGCAGTCCCCGGGGTCTTAGCTCCTACGAGCAGTACTTC. Variable domain in full (rest from reference TRBV2 and TRBJ2-7): EPEVTQTPSHQVTQMGQEVILRCVPISNHLYFYWYRQILGQKVEFLVSFYNNEISEKSEIFDDQFSVERPDGSNFTLKIRSTKLEDSAMYFCASSPRGLSSYEQYFGPGTRLTVT.

The chain employs TRBV15 and TRBJ1-5; TRBD1 aligns across 8 bases. This CDR3 has 15 residues. In germline, CDR1 is LNHNV, CDR2 YYDKDF (reference sequence). J gave up 5 bases and V 1 base, and 4 bases lay outside the gene matches. As DNA, the CDR3 is TGTGCCACCAGCAGAGGACAGGGGAAATATCAGCCCCAGCATTTT. Translated: CATSRGQGKYQPQHF.

This chain connects TRBV5-1 to TRBJ1-1; no reliable D call. Trimming left V 0 bases short and J 0 bases short, with 6 bases between. The CDR3 has 14 amino acids. Germline CDR1 SGHRS, CDR2 YFSETQ. The CDR3 DNA reads TGCGCCAGCAGCTTGGCCAGCGTGAACACTGAAGCTTTCTTT. Amino acids: CASSLASVNTEAFF.

This sequence joins TRBV11-3 and TRBJ1-2; tentative D call: TRBD1 (6 bases). Per germline, CDR1 SGHNT and CDR2 YENEEA. Trimming pared 6 bases from V and 7 bases from J, leaving 15 bases between. CDR3 length equals 13 residues. CDR3 loop: CASRGHRDGGYTF. The CDR3 DNA follows: TGTGCCAGCAGAGGCCACAGGGATGGTGGCTACACCTTC.

The CDR3, as DNA: TGCAGTGCTAGTAGTCTGGCGGGGGCACAAGAGACCCAGTACTTC. It translates to CSASSLAGAQETQYF. This rearrangement joins TRBV20-1 to TRBJ2-5; TRBD2 might be the D (7 bases). V was trimmed by 3 bases and J by 2 bases, leaving 16 bases between them. Germline V gene data show CDR1 as DFQATT and CDR2 as SNEGSKA (reference sequence). The length of the CDR3 is 15 residues.

The chain is built from TRBV18 and TRBJ2-1; 7 positions agree with TRBD2. V was clipped by 3 bases and J by 8 bases; unmatched bases: 7. Germline V CDR1 and CDR2: KGHSH, LQKENI. CDR3 length: 14 residues. The CDR3 bases are TGTGCCAGCTCACCTACGGGGGGACTCTATGAGCAGTTCTTC. It specifies CASSPTGGLYEQFF.

The chain couples TRBV30 to TRBJ1-5, with TRBD1 matching over 10 bases. This CDR3 has 14 amino acids. The V and J ends lost 2 bases and 7 bases, in that order; junction bases with no gene match: 5. Germline lookup yields CDR1 GTSNPN and CDR2 SVGIG (reference sequence). Here the CDR3 DNA reads TGTGCCTGGAGTACCGGGACAGGGGAGCAGCCCCAGCATTTT. This sequence encodes CAWSTGTGEQPQHF. Complete variable domain (other parts from reference TRBV30 and TRBJ1-5): SQTIHQWPATLVQPVGSPLSLECTVEGTSNPNLYWYRQAAGRGLQLLFYSVGIGQISSEVPQNLSASRPQDRQFILSSKKLLLSDSGFYLCAWSTGTGEQPQHFGDGTRLSIL.